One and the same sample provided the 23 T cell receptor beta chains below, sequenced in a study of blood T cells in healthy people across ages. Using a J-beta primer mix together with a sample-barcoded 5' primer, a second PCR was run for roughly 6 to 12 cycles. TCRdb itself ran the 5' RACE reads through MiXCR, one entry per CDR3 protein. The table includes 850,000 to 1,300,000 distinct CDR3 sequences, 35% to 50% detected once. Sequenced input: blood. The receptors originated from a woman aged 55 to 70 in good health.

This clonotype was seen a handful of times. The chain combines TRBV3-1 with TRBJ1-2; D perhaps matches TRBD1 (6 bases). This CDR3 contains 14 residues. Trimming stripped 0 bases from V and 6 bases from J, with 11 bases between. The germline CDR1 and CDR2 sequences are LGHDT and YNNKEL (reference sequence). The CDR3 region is CASSQDRRGNGYTF. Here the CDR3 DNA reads TGTGCCAGCAGCCAAGACCGCAGGGGTAATGGCTACACCTTC.

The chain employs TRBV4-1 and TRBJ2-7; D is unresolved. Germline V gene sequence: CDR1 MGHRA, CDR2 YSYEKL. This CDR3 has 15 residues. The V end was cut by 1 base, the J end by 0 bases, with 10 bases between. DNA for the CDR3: TGCGCCAGCAGCCAAGTATCCGCGGACTCCTACGAGCAGTACTTC. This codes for CASSQVSADSYEQYF.

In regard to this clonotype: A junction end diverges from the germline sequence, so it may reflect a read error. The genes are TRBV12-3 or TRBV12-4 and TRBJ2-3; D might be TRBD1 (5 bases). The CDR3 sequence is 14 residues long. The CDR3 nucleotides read TGTGCCAGCGAAGGACGTCAGCACACAGGTACGCAGTATTTT. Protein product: CASEGRQHTGTQYF.

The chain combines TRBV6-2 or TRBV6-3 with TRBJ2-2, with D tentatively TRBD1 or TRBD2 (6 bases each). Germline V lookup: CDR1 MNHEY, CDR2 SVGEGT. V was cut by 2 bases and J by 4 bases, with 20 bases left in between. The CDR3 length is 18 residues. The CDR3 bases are TGTGCCAGCAGTTACCCTCAACCGGGGGCCGGTGGCACCGGGGAGCTGTTTTTT. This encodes CASSYPQPGAGGTGELFF.

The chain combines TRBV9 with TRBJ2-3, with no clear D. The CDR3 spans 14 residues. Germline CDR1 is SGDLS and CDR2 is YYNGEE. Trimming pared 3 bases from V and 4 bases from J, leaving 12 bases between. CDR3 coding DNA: TGTGCCAGCAGCGCCCAAGTTTCGCCAGATACGCAGTATTTT. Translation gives CASSAQVSPDTQYF.

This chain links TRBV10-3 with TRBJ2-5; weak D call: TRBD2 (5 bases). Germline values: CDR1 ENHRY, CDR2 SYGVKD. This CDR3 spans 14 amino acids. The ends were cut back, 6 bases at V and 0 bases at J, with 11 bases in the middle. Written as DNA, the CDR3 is TGTGCCATCAGGAGACGAGCGGACCAAGAGACCCAGTACTTC. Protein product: CAIRRRADQETQYF.

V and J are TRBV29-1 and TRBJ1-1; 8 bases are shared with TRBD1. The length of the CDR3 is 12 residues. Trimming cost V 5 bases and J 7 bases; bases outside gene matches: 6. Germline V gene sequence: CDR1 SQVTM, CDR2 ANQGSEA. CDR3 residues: CSVRQGAGEAFF. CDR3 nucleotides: TGCAGCGTTCGGCAGGGGGCCGGTGAAGCTTTCTTT.

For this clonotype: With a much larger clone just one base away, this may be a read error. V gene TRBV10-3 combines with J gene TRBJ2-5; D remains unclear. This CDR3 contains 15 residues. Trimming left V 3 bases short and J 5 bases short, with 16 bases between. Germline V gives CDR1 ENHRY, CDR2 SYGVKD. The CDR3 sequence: CAISEMRPMHETQYF. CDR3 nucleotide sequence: TGTGCCATCAGTGAAATGCGACCCATGCATGAGACCCAGTACTTC.

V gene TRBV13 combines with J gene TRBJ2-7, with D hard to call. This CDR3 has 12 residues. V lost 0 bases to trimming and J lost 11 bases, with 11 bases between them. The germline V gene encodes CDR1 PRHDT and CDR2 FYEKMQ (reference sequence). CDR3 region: CASSLGRAREYF. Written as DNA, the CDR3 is TGTGCCAGCAGCTTAGGACGGGCACGGGAGTACTTC.

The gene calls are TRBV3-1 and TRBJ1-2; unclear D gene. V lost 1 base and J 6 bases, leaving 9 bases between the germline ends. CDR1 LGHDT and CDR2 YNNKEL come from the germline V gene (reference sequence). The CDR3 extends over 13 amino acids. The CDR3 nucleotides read TGTGCCAGCAGCCAAGGTTCTGGGAATGGCTACACCTTC. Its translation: CASSQGSGNGYTF.

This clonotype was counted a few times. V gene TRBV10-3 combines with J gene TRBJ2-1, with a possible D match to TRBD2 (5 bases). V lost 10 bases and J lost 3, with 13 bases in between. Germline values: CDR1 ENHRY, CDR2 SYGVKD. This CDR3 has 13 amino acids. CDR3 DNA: TGTGCCACCGGAGACCGGGACTACAATGAGCAGTTCTTC. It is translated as CATGDRDYNEQFF.

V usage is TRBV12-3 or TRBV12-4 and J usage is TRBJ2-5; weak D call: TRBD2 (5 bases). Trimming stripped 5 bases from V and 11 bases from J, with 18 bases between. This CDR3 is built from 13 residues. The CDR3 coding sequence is TGTGCCAGCAGTCCCTCCGGGAACCGAGGGCAGTACTTC. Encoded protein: CASSPSGNRGQYF.

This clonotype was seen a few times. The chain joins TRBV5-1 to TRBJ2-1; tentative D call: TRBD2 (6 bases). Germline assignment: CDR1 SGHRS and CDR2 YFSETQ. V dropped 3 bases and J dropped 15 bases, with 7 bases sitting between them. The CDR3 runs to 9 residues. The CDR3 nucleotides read TGCGCCAGCAGCTGGAGGGCGTTCTTC. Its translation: CASSWRAFF.

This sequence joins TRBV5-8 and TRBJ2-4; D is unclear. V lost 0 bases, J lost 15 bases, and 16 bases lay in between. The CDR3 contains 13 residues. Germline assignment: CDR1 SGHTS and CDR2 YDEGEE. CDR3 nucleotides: TGTGCCAGCAGCTTGGGCCACGGTGGGGTTCCGTACTTC. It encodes CASSLGHGGVPYF.

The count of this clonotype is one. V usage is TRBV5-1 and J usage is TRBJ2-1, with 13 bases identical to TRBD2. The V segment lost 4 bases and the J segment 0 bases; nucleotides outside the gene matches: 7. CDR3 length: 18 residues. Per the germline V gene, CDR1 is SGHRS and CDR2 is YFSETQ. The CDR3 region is CASSPGLAGASSYNEQFF. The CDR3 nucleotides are TGCGCCAGCAGCCCCGGACTAGCGGGAGCGAGCTCCTACAATGAGCAGTTCTTC. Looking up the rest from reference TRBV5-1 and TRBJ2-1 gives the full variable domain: KAGVTQTPRYLIKTRGQQVTLSCSPISGHRSVSWYQQTPGQGLQFLFEYFSETQRNKGNFPGRFSGRQFSNSRSEMNVSTLELGDSALYLCASSPGLAGASSYNEQFFGPGTRLTVL.

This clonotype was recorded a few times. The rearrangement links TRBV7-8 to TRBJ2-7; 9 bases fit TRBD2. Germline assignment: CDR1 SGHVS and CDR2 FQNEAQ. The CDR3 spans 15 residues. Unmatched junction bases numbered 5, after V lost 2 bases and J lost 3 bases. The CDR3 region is CASSLLASGIYEQYF. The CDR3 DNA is TGTGCCAGCAGCTTATTAGCTAGCGGGATCTACGAGCAGTACTTC.

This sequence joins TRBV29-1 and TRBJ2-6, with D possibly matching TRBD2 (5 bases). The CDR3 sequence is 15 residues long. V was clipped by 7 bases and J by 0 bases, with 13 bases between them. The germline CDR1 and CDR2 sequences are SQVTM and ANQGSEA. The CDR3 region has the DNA TGCAGCGCCCGTGAGGGTAACTCTGGGGCCAACGTCCTGACTTTC. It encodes CSAREGNSGANVLTF.

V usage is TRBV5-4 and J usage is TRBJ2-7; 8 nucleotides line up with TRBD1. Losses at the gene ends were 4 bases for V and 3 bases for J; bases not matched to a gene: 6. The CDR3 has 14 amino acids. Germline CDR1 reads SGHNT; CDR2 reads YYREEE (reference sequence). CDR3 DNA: TGTGCCAGCAGCACGACAGGGGAAGTCTACGAGCAGTACTTC. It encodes CASSTTGEVYEQYF. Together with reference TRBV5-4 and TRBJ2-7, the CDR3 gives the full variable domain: ETGVTQSPTHLIKTRGQQVTLRCSSQSGHNTVSWYQQALGQGPQFIFQYYREEENGRGNFPPRFSGLQFPNYSSELNVNALELDDSALYLCASSTTGEVYEQYFGPGTRLTVT.

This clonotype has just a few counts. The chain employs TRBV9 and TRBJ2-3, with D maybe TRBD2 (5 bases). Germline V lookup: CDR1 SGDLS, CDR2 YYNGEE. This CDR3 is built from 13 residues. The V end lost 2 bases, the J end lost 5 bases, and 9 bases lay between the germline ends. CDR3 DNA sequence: TGTGCCAGCAGCGTGAGTGCGGGAGATACGCAGTATTTT. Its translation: CASSVSAGDTQYF.

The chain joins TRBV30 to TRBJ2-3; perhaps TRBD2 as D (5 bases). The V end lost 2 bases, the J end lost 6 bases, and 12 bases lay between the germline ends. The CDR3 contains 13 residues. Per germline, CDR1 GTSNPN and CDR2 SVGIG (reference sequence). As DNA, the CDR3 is TGTGCCTGGAGTACTGGACTGGGGGATACGCAGTATTTT. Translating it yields CAWSTGLGDTQYF.

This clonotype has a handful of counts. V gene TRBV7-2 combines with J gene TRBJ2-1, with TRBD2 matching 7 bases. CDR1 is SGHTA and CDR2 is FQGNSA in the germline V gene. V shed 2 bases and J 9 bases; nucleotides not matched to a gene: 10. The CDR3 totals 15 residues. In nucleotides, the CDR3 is TGTGCCAGCAGCTTACTAGCGGCAGGAAACGGTGAGCAGTTCTTC. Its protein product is CASSLLAAGNGEQFF.

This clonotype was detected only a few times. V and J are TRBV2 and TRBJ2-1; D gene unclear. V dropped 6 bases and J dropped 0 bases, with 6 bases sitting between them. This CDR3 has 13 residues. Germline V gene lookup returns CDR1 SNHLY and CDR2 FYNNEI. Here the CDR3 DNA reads TGTGCCAGCAGGGGGAACTCCTACAATGAGCAGTTCTTC. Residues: CASRGNSYNEQFF.

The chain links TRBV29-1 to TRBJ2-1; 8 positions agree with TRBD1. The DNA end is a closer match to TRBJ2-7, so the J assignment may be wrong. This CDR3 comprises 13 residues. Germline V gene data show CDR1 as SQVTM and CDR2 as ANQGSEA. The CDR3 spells CSVALQGGNEQYF. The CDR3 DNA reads TGCAGCGTTGCGTTACAGGGGGGCAATGAGCAGTACTTC.